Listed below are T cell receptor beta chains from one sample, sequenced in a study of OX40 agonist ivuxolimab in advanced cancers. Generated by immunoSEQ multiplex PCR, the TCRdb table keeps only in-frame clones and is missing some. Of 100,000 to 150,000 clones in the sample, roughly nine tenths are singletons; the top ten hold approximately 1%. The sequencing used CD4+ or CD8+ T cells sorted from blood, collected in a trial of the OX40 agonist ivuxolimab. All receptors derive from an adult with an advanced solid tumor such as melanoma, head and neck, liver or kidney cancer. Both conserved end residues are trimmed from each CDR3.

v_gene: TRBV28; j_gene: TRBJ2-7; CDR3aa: ASSLRDEQY
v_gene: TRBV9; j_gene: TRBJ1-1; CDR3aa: ASSVSDSTLGAF
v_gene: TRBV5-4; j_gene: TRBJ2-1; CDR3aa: ASSHPPSANEQF
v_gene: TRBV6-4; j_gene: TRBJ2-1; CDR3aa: ASRRTGAHEQF
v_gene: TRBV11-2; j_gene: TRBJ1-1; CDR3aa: ASSLEQGWYTEAF
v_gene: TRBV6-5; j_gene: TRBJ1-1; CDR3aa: ASSYSRGMNTEAF
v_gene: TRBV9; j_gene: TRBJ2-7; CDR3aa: ASSVGGQGVEQY
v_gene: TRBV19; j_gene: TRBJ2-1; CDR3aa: ATNILYNEQF
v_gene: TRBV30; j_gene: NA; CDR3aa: AWRVGGVYEQY
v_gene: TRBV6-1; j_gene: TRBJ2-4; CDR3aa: ASSEGTAKNIQY
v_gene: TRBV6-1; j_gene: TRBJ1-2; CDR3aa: ASRGDNYGYT
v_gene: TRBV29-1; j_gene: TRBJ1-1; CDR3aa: SVDYTGGTEAF
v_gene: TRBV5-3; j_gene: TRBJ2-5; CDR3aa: ARSWRQVQETQY
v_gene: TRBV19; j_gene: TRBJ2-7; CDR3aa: ASNQPGLTYEQY
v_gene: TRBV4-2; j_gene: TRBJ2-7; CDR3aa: ASSQDRGSSYEQY
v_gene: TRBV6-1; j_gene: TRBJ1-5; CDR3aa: ASTLDGDQPQH
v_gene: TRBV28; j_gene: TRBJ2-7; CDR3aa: ASSWNLPGYYEQY
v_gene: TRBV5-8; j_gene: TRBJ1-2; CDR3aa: ASSLGALYGYT
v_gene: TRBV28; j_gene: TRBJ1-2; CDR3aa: ASSYRDNGLGYT
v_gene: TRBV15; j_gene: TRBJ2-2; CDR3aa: ATSRGLAGGPETGELF
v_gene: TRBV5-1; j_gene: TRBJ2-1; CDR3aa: ASSLEGNRYNEQF
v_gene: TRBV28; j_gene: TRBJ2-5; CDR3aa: ASSPRGPGQETQY
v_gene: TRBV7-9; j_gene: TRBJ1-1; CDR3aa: ASSLSRLGPEAF
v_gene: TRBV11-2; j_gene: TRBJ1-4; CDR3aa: ASSLGGMPNEKLF
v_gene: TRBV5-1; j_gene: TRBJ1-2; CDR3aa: ASSQGDYGYT
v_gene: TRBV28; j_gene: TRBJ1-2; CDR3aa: ASSTGSSYGYT
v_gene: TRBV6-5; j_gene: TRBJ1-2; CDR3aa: ASSYSGNGEYGYT
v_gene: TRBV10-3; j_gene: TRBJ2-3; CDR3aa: AISRQGYSADTQY
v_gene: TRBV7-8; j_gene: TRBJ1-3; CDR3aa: ASSLAEGADSGNTIY
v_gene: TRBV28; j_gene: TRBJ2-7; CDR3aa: ASIRQGGQGAWSYEQY
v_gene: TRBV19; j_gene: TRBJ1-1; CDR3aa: ASSIGPLRGPRTGHTEAF
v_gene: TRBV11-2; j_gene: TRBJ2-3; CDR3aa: ASSWPREGDRAYTDTQY
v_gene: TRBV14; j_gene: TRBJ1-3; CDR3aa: ASSHSSVAGNTIY
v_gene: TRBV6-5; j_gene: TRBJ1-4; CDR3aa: ASGRGVGEKLF
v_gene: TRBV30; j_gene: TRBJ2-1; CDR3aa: AWSPEVAGGLYEQF
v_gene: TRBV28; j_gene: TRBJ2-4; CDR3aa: ASSPNGGSYGQNIQY
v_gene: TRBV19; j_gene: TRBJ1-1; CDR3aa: AVGKGPHTEAF
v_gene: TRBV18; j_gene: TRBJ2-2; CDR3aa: ASSPLGSSGELF
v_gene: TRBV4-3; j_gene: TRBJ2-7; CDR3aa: ASSQDRSAEPTYEQY
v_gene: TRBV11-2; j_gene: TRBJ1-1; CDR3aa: ASSFPGGITEAF
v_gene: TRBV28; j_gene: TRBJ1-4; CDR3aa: ASSSPDRATNEKLF
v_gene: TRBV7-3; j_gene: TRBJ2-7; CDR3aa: ASSLGVTAGEAVEQY
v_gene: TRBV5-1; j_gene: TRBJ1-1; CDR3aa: ASSRDRNTEAF
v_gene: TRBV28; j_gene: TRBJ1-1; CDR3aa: ASSSADYNTEAF
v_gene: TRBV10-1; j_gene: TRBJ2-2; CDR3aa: ASSESWNGELF
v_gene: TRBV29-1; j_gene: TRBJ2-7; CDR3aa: SVAGTGIEYEQY
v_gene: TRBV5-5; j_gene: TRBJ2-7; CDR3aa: ASSVSLAGGGYEQY
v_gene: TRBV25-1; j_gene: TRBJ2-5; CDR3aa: ASSGSLIYQETQY
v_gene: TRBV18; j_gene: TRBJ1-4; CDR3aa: ASSLGEKLF
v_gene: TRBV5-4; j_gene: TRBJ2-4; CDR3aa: ASSLGGALENIQY